This T cell receptor (beta chain) emerged from a study of tumor and adjacent non-tumor tissue in lung cancer (dated by TCRdb to 2017 to 2018). Context from the whole study: Patients with adenocarcinoma (around 13), squamous cell carcinoma (2) and small cell lung cancer (1) were included in the cohort. For each patient, one tumor sample and one normal lung sample were taken, giving thirty paired specimens that underwent TCRbeta CDR3 sequencing. Ages among the 15 or so patients ranged from about 31 to 80 years, there were 10 men and 5 women, and disease was at TNM stage I to III. Sequencing produced 125,075,908 productive TCRbeta reads in total, an average of about 4.17 million reads per sample. The study compared bulk TCRbeta repertoires from lung tumor tissue and matched distant non-tumor lung tissue of around 14 lung cancer patients. Study-wide conclusions, independent of this receptor: Only roughly 14 patients were included in the cohort, and the need for larger samples and more detailed clinical data was noted by the authors. Tumor tissue showed significantly greater TCR diversity (inverse Simpson) than normal lung tissue (about 400 vs 180, P = 0.0075, Mann-Whitney U test). The methods do not name the sequencing platform or mention unique molecular identifiers. TCR diversity was significantly higher in younger patients, and greater tumor TCR diversity was associated with shorter overall survival and shorter disease-free survival. The top 100 clones made up a significantly larger cumulative share of the repertoire in normal lung than in tumor tissue. Because peripheral blood was not sequenced, the blood TCRbeta repertoires of the lung cancer patients in the study went unexamined.

Remarks on this clonotype: This receptor's antigen is unknown. It has no much larger one-base neighbor in the sample; base qualities were not kept.

V has 2 bases trimmed and J has 4 bases trimmed; junction bases matching no gene number 8. According to the germline V gene, CDR1 reads LGHNA and CDR2 reads YNFKEQ. Reading from cysteine to phenylalanine, the CDR3 counts 16 amino acids. The only DNA kept is the CDR3, 48 bases in frame from the first base. Bulk unsorted tissue served as the source for RNA extraction, and RNA quality was assessed using a NanoDrop ND-1000 and an Agilent 2100. Newly diagnosed lung cancer patients without prior chemotherapy who had been admitted for thoracic surgery in China between August and November 2014 were enrolled as donors. The study excluded patients who had received radiotherapy or chemotherapy before or who had another cancer at the same time. Surgical tissue pieces of roughly 1-2 cm3 were preserved in RNAlater solution and stored at -80 °C until use. Library preparation employed multiplex PCR. Sequencer: Illumina HiSeq 2500. TCRbeta libraries were built by three rounds of nested PCR using primers (Table S4), following protocols modified from ARM-PCR. Before sequencing, PCR products of 200-500 bp were excised from the gel and purified with the QIAquick gel extraction kit. Per the source publication's procedure: Reads were cleaned using Trimmomatic, were merged into complete CDR3 sequences using FLASH, and were assigned to V(D)J germline segments using MiTCR. Clonal diversity was computed as the inverse Simpson's index with VDJtools. In-frame sequences without a premature stop codon were defined as productive reads. The raw public data were reprocessed by TCRdb itself: fastp quality trimming at Q25, MiXCR clonotype calling, in-frame beta chains only. Each CDR3 protein gets just one entry, which takes the most common genes and DNA from the rows behind it. The V and J calls come from TCRdb's annotation, not from the publication. The table for this sample lists more than 120,000 distinct CDR3 sequences; around 61% of them were counted only once. Of the sample, roughly 18% falls within the top ten clones.

The sequencing input was lung tumor tissue. Here the chain combines TRBV4-2 and TRBJ2-3, with 8 bases matching TRBD2. The source of this sequence is a man in his fifties or sixties with small cell lung cancer. Here the CDR3 is given as CASSQWGLDGADTQYF. In nucleotide form, the sequence is TGTGCCAGCAGCCAATGGGGACTAGATGGTGCAGATACGCAGTATTTT.